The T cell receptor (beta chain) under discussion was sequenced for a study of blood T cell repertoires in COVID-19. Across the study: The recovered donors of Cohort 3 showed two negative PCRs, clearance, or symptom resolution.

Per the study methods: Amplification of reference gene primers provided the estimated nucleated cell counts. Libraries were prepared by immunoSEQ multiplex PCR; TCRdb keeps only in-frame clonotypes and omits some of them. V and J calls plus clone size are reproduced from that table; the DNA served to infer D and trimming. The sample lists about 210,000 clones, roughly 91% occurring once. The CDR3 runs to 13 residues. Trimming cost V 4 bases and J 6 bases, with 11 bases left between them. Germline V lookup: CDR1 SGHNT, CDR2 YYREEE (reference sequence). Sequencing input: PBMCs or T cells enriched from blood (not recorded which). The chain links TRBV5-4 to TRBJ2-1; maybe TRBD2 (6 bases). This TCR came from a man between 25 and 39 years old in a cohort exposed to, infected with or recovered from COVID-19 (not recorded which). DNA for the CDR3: TGTGCCAGCAGCCCGGGACTTCTCAATGAGCAGTTCTTC. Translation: CASSPGLLNEQFF. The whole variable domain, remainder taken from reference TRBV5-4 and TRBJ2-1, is ETGVTQSPTHLIKTRGQQVTLRCSSQSGHNTVSWYQQALGQGPQFIFQYYREEENGRGNFPPRFSGLQFPNYSSELNVNALELDDSALYLCASSPGLLNEQFFGPGTRLTVL.